This is a list of T cell receptor beta chains from one sample in a study of blood T cell repertoires in COVID-19. The repertoire was sequenced with immunoSEQ multiplex PCR; TCRdb's copy has only in-frame clones and lacks some. The repertoire holds a few hundred thousand clones, under 90% seen once, with about 1.7% in the top ten. Sequencing was performed on PBMCs or T cells enriched from blood (not recorded which). These receptors all come from a man aged 35 to 55 who had recovered from COVID-19. Each CDR3 is given with its conserved first and last residue.

J gene	V gene	CDR3 protein
TRBJ2-1	TRBV15	CATSTTSGGLNEQFF
TRBJ2-5	TRBV18	CASSFGQGSAAQYF
TRBJ1-2	TRBV6-1	CASSDRVLSGYTF
TRBJ1-4	TRBV7-2	CASSFGTGATNEKLFF
TRBJ2-7	TRBV5-4	CASTSQVAQDREQYF
TRBJ2-7	TRBV27	CASSPGRTGKQYF
TRBJ2-3	TRBV5-1	CASSPNQGGSTDTQYF
TRBJ1-2	TRBV5-1	CASSLKGGSLLYGYTF
TRBJ2-7	TRBV9	CASSVLGQTSGSGEQYF
TRBJ2-7	TRBV2	CASSPRRDEQYF
TRBJ2-1	TRBV7-8	CASSLFREMGEQFF
TRBJ2-1	TRBV4-2	CASSQGLAGGPYNEQFF
TRBJ1-6	TRBV9	CASSADITGSPLHF
TRBJ2-5	TRBV5-1	CASEGVEDYGTQYF
TRBJ1-2	TRBV29-1	CSVEDPSRVRGYTF
TRBJ1-2	TRBV12-3/TRBV12-4	CADVRDSNYGYTF
TRBJ1-1	TRBV5-1	CASSLEGQNTEAFF
TRBJ1-1	TRBV19	CASSIIGVVAFF
TRBJ1-6	TRBV3-1/TRBV3-2	CASSQDGTSFRALHF
TRBJ2-2	TRBV7-9	CASSLGPISTGELFF
TRBJ2-7	TRBV18	CASSPRAIPASSYEQYF
TRBJ2-7	TRBV27	CASSTGLAGLSHTYEQYF
TRBJ1-1	TRBV6-2/TRBV6-3	CASSPRQGASRTEAFF
TRBJ2-1	TRBV19	CASTPREGSYNEQFF
TRBJ2-7	TRBV4-3	CASSYTGTGIYEQYF
TRBJ2-7	TRBV18	CASSTDRDLEQYF
TRBJ2-7	TRBV4-3	CASSQEISNYWEQYF
TRBJ2-3	TRBV10-1	CASIINGRGERDTQYF
TRBJ2-5	TRBV4-1	CASSQDSTSGQETQYF
TRBJ1-2	TRBV12-3/TRBV12-4	CASSLTGQRYTF
TRBJ1-2	TRBV29-1	CSANPTGGDYGYTF
TRBJ2-3	TRBV6-5	CASSYQATDTQYF
TRBJ2-1	TRBV19	CASSWRRGGYNEQFF
TRBJ2-5	TRBV19	CASSIGDSTVEETQYF
TRBJ2-1	TRBV29-1	CSVEDQGTSGAEQFF
TRBJ2-2	TRBV2	CASLPQGYGELFF
TRBJ1-2	TRBV6-5	CASNRGQSNYGYTF
TRBJ2-7	TRBV18	CASSPRIGNSYEQYF
TRBJ1-1	TRBV6-5	CASSDRGTGTEAFF
TRBJ2-5	TRBV5-4	CATTGGQETQYF
TRBJ1-1	TRBV7-9	CASSVGTTPGTEAFF
TRBJ1-1	TRBV7-9	CASSSFDRGGGAFF
TRBJ1-5	TRBV19	CASGGTGRNQPQHF
TRBJ2-2	TRBV19	CASSTGANTGELFF
TRBJ2-3	TRBV28	CASSFSAGGLDTQYF
TRBJ2-3	TRBV7-2	CASSLGSGRELYTQYF
TRBJ2-5	TRBV1	CTSSHLLPAGVQETQYF
TRBJ2-1	TRBV30	CAWTSKGSGNEQFF
TRBJ2-1	TRBV11-1	CASSVSGSSYNEQFF
TRBJ2-5	TRBV6-1	CASSERLRGYGETQYF
TRBJ1-3	TRBV5-1	CASSWTSALTLSGNTIYF
TRBJ2-3	TRBV4-1	CASSHGQGRFIDTQYF
TRBJ2-3	TRBV5-4	CASSFGQGAPDTQYF
TRBJ1-5	TRBV2	CASSPGSDSNQPQHF
TRBJ1-2	TRBV5-1	CASSLDGVYGYTF
TRBJ1-2	TRBV5-1	CASSSQGMSGGYTF